This T cell receptor beta chain is drawn from a study of blood T cell repertoires in COVID-19 (dated by TCRdb to the early 2020s). Looking at the study overall: The collaborator samples originated in the United States, Italy and Spain and spanned the acute and convalescent phases of COVID-19. The material from the prospective study consisted of cDNA or gDNA derived from T cells, B-cell-depleted T cells, or PBMCs. Subjects who had been exposed to COVID-19, were actively infected with it, or had recovered from it provided the deeply sampled blood TCRbeta repertoires that made up the dataset. A freely available public database, intended as a resource for researchers studying the immune response to SARS-CoV-2, is where the repertoires were released. The samples were drawn from two sources: the first 160 participants of the ongoing ImmuneRACE study, and 1,000 to 1,500 subjects contributed by 6 global collaborators. The sample metadata nearly always contained a de-identified subject ID, COVID-19 status, age in years and sex. Where HLA class I and class II types were available, the types were taken from metadata supplied by the sample provider, not from assay-based typing.

Of note for this clone: The specificity of this receptor is unknown. The sample holds no much larger clone one base away, and base qualities are not on file.

The study at large found these results: The amount of clinical and demographic metadata varied by source and participant and was provided uncurated.

At one collaborating source in Seattle, patients were enrolled during active infection and were followed longitudinally through the course of disease. Each collaborating institution followed its own protocols to collect whole blood in K2EDTA tubes. For TCRbeta analysis, collaborators shipped samples in one of three forms: frozen whole blood, isolated PBMCs, or DNA extracted from either of those sample types. The immunoSEQ Assay, a bias-controlled multiplex PCR, was used to amplify TCRbeta CDR3 regions from genomic DNA. In the source study's methods: The number of nucleated cells in each sample was estimated by amplification of reference gene primers within the assay. To quantify the absolute abundance of each unique TCRbeta CDR3 rearrangement, sequence reads were collapsed and filtered. For each sample, productive Simpson clonality was calculated as the square root of Simpson's diversity index over productive rearrangements. TCRdb mirrors the immuneACCESS table, restricted to in-frame sequences. Some clones are absent from its copies; in checked studies, under half trace to an unresolved V gene, and the reason for the others is unknown. V, J and clone size are taken as reported in that table, and D and trimming were inferred from the DNA itself. In all, the sample holds about 170,000 clones, and more than 75% of those were seen once. Roughly 5% of the sample is taken by the ten largest.

The sequence came from a man aged 18 to 30 with COVID-19, enrolled during active disease. The sequencing input was peripheral blood.

For the CDR3, the sequence is CSVEDQGTSDYEQYF. The DNA is TGCAGCGTTGAAGATCAAGGGACTAGTGACTACGAGCAGTACTTC. The chain employs TRBV29-1 and TRBJ2-7; 8 central bases correspond to TRBD2. Spanning cysteine to phenylalanine, the CDR3 consists of 15 amino acids. Solely the CDR3 DNA is kept, with 45 bases framed from the first base. CDR1 and CDR2 are drawn from the germline V gene: SQVTM, ANQGSEA. Clipping removes 0 bases from V and 3 bases from J, with 7 as the unmatched junction base count.